This entry lists 20 T cell receptor beta chains sequenced from one sample in a study of shared T cell receptors in the human thymus. Using immunoSEQ multiplex PCR, the repertoire was profiled, and TCRdb retains in-frame clones only, with some absent. The sample has under 450,000 clones, approximately 95% seen once. The sample comprised thymocytes. These receptors came from a human donor.

This clone was counted a single time. This sequence joins TRBV10-1 and TRBJ2-2, with 14 bases identical to TRBD2. Per the germline V gene, CDR1 is WNHNN and CDR2 is SYGVQD (reference sequence). There are 18 residues in the CDR3. Trimming cost V 5 bases and J 1 base; bases outside gene matches: 6. The CDR3 DNA sequence: TGCGCCAGCAGTTCCGGGACTAGCGGGAGTGGGAACACCGGGGAGCTGTTTTTT. It translates to CASSSGTSGSGNTGELFF.

The chain employs TRBV10-1 and TRBJ2-7, with 9 nucleotides matching TRBD1. Germline CDR1 is WNHNN and CDR2 is SYGVQD (reference sequence). The CDR3 length is 18 residues. Trimming at V came to 3 bases and at J to 3 bases, leaving 15 bases not matched to a gene. The CDR3 region is CASSDITPETGGYYEQYF. CDR3 nucleotide sequence: TGCGCCAGCAGTGATATCACCCCGGAGACAGGGGGATACTACGAGCAGTACTTC.

The chain couples TRBV7-8 to TRBJ2-7, with a tentative D call TRBD2 (6 bases). The CDR3 has 15 residues. Trimming took off 5 bases at V and 1 base at J, with 15 bases between the two ends. Looked up from germline, CDR1 is SGHVS and CDR2 is FQNEAQ. CDR3: CASSPGRQFSYEQYF. CDR3 coding DNA: TGTGCCAGCAGCCCCGGGAGACAGTTTTCCTACGAGCAGTACTTC. The full variable domain, in which reference TRBV7-8 and TRBJ2-7 provide the parts outside the CDR3, is GAGVSQSPRYKVAKRGQDVALRCDPISGHVSLFWYQQALGQGPEFLTYFQNEAQLDKSGLPSDRFFAERPEGSVSTLKIQRTQQEDSAVYLCASSPGRQFSYEQYFGPGTRLTVT.

The chain carries TRBV21-1 and TRBJ1-1; the table assigns TRBD1, which was not confirmed against the DNA. TRBV21-1 is assigned pseudogene status. CDR3 length: 17 residues. The DNA of the CDR3 is TGTGCCAGCAGCAAAGAAGCCTGGACAGGGACGGGCACTGAAGCTTTCTTT. Protein product: CASSKEAWTGTGTEAFF.

This chain links TRBV18 with TRBJ2-1; D perhaps matches TRBD2 (5 bases). Trimming cost V 9 bases and J 2 bases, with 17 bases left between them. Germline V gene data show CDR1 as KGHSH and CDR2 as LQKENI. This CDR3 has 15 amino acids. The CDR3 DNA reads TGTGCCAGTCATGGGCCCTCCGGGGCCTACAATGAGCAGTTCTTC. Protein product: CASHGPSGAYNEQFF.

The J gene is TRBJ2-1, the V gene TRBV5-1, with a weak D call TRBD1 (5 bases). Deletions cut 3 bases from V and 7 bases from J, with 11 bases between. Germline values: CDR1 SGHRS, CDR2 YFSETQ. CDR3 length: 13 residues. The chain's CDR3 is CASSSPKGNEQFF. The CDR3 DNA reads TGCGCCAGCAGCTCCCCGAAGGGGAATGAGCAGTTCTTC.

The V gene is TRBV6-5, the J gene TRBJ2-1; TRBD2 might be the D (5 bases). Germline lookup yields CDR1 MNHEY and CDR2 SVGAGI. V lost 0 bases and J 13 bases, leaving 13 bases between the germline ends. The CDR3 totals 13 residues. The CDR3 here is CASSYSSGLAQFF. The CDR3, as DNA: TGTGCCAGCAGTTACTCGTCTGGGCTAGCTCAGTTCTTC.

The chain joins TRBV7-6 to TRBJ2-3, with 10 bases lining up with TRBD2. Germline V CDR1 and CDR2: SGHVS, FNYEAQ. The CDR3 is 15 residues long. Germline trimming cut 3 bases from V and 4 bases from J; bases unmatched to any gene: 4. This CDR3 is CASSFGTSESDTQYF. As DNA, the CDR3 is TGTGCCAGCAGCTTCGGGACTAGCGAGTCAGATACGCAGTATTTT.

The V gene is TRBV27, the J gene TRBJ1-1; maybe TRBD1 (5 bases). Trimming took 7 bases from V and 0 from J, leaving 15 bases between them. The length of the CDR3 is 15 residues. The V gene's germline CDR1 is MNHEY and CDR2 SMNVEV (reference sequence). Here the CDR3 DNA reads TGTGCCAGCAACCCTAGGGGACCCATGAACACTGAAGCTTTCTTT. Protein: CASNPRGPMNTEAFF.

The V gene is TRBV29-1, the J gene TRBJ2-1; the match to TRBD2 covers 7 bases. V lost 7 bases and J lost 2; bases outside the gene matches: 8. This CDR3 contains 14 residues. Germline CDR1 is SQVTM and CDR2 is ANQGSEA. CDR3 coding DNA: TGCAGCGCGAAGCTAGCGGCCACCTACAATGAGCAGTTCTTC. This translates into CSAKLAATYNEQFF.

The rearrangement joins TRBV23-1 to TRBJ2-4; D remains unclear. TRBV23-1 falls under the ORF class, with uncertain function. The CDR3 has 14 amino acids. V was pared by 4 bases and J by 3 bases, with 10 bases between. CDR3 nucleotides: TGCGCCAGCAGTCTTTGTTTCGGCAAAAACATTCAGTACTTC. It codes for CASSLCFGKNIQYF.

V usage is TRBV28 and J usage is TRBJ1-1, with 8 bases lining up with TRBD1. J lost 2 bases, V lost 0 bases, and 5 bases had no gene match. CDR3 size: 16 residues. Germline loops: CDR1 MDHEN, CDR2 SYDVKM. The CDR3 nucleotides are TGTGCCAGCAGTTTATGCGAAGGACAGGGAAACACTGAAGCTTTCTTT. It yields the protein CASSLCEGQGNTEAFF.

This chain uses TRBV4-2 with TRBJ1-4, with D perhaps matching TRBD1 (5 bases). The CDR3 totals 16 residues. Per germline, CDR1 LGHNA and CDR2 YNFKEQ. V lost 4 bases and J 2 bases, leaving 14 bases between the germline ends. The CDR3 protein is CASSPRKGATNEKLFF. The CDR3 nucleotides read TGTGCCAGCAGCCCAAGAAAAGGGGCGACTAATGAAAAACTGTTTTTT.

The chain's CDR3 is CASSLGSEIGYGYTF. CDR3 bases: TGTGCCAGCAGCTTAGGATCGGAGATCGGCTATGGCTACACCTTC. The V gene is TRBV13, the J gene TRBJ1-2; D call uncertain. V was trimmed by 0 bases and J by 4 bases, leaving 12 bases between them. Germline CDR1 is PRHDT and CDR2 is FYEKMQ (reference sequence). The CDR3 is 15 residues long.

The V and J genes are TRBV29-1 and TRBJ1-3; D is ambiguous. The CDR3 runs to 14 residues. Germline loops: CDR1 SQVTM, CDR2 ANQGSEA. The germline V and J ends were trimmed by 1 base and 4 bases, with 11 bases remaining between them. CDR3 coding DNA: TGCAGCGTTGAAGGGGAGGAGGCGGGAAACACCATATATTTT. It encodes CSVEGEEAGNTIYF.

The count of this clone is one. V is TRBV25-1 and J is TRBJ2-1; no clear D gene. V lost 2 bases and J 8 bases, leaving 1 base between the germline ends. Germline assignment: CDR1 MGHDK and CDR2 SYGVNS. This CDR3 has 10 amino acids. The DNA for the CDR3 is TGTGCCAGCAGTGAAGATGAGCAGTTCTTC. Protein product: CASSEDEQFF.

This clone was counted a single time. This rearrangement joins TRBV15 to TRBJ1-4, with 8 bases lining up with TRBD1. The V segment lost 7 bases and the J segment 0 bases; nucleotides outside the gene matches: 7. The germline V gene encodes CDR1 LNHNV and CDR2 YYDKDF (reference sequence). The CDR3 is 16 amino acids. The CDR3 coding sequence is TGTGCCACCAAGTTTGGACAGGGAGCAACTAATGAAAAACTGTTTTTT. Translation: CATKFGQGATNEKLFF.

The rearrangement links TRBV7-9 to TRBJ1-3; 9 bases map to TRBD1. This CDR3 spans 17 amino acids. The V and J ends lost 5 bases and 0 bases, in that order; junction bases with no gene match: 8. Per germline, CDR1 SEHNR and CDR2 FQNEAQ (reference sequence). CDR3: CASSVDRGGCSGNTIYF. For the CDR3, the DNA is TGTGCCAGCAGCGTGGACAGGGGAGGCTGCTCTGGAAACACCATATATTTT.

The chain employs TRBV10-3 and TRBJ2-7; 12 nucleotides match TRBD2. This CDR3 has 16 amino acids. Germline V lookup: CDR1 ENHRY, CDR2 SYGVKD. The V and J ends lost 6 bases and 0 bases, in that order; junction bases with no gene match: 6. CDR3: CAISRLAGGPSYEQYF. CDR3 DNA: TGTGCCATCAGCCGGCTAGCGGGAGGGCCCTCCTACGAGCAGTACTTC.

V and J are TRBV7-6 and TRBJ2-5; TRBD2 aligns across 11 bases. The CDR3 loop spans 15 amino acids. Germline V gene data show CDR1 as SGHVS and CDR2 as FNYEAQ. V lost 5 bases, J lost 5 bases, and 7 bases stayed unmatched. This CDR3 reads CASSLRLAGNETQYF. The DNA of the CDR3 is TGTGCCAGCAGCCTTCGACTAGCGGGAAACGAGACCCAGTACTTC.